What follows are 6 T cell receptor beta chains derived from one specimen sequenced in a study of blood T cell repertoires in COVID-19. Assay used: immunoSEQ multiplex PCR; TCRdb lists only in-frame clones, some missing. The data hold approximately 70,000 clones, with around nine tenths observed a single time. The sequencing sample was made of peripheral blood. These receptors were obtained from a woman between 50 and 59 years old with COVID-19, enrolled during active disease.

In DNA form, the CDR3 reads TGTGCTAGTGGTGCCGAAAGCGGGAGGGGGACCGGGGAGCTGTTTTTT. Protein sequence: CASGAESGRGTGELFF. The chain has TRBV12-5 and TRBJ2-2; 10 nucleotides align to TRBD2. The CDR3 spans 16 residues. The V gene end was trimmed by 5 bases and the J gene end by 5 bases; junction bases not matched to a gene: 8. Germline V gene sequence: CDR1 LGHNT, CDR2 FRNRAP.

This chain links TRBV28 with TRBJ2-3; 11 nucleotides match TRBD2. Germline V gene data show CDR1 as MDHEN and CDR2 as SYDVKM. Losses at the gene ends were 4 bases for V and 3 bases for J; bases not matched to a gene: 6. The CDR3 has 16 amino acids. The CDR3 region has the DNA TGTGCCAGCAGTTCACCCGGGACTAGCGGAACAGATACGCAGTATTTT. Protein: CASSSPGTSGTDTQYF.

Notes on this clone: Other DNA sequences of this sample code for an identical CDR3. The J gene is TRBJ2-5, the V gene TRBV10-3, with D perhaps TRBD1 (5 bases). Looked up from germline, CDR1 is ENHRY and CDR2 is SYGVKD. This CDR3 comprises 12 residues. Trimming shortened V by 8 bases and J by 2 bases, and 9 bases separated the two germline ends. The CDR3 reads CAIRGQQETQYF. In DNA form, the CDR3 reads TGTGCCATCCGCGGACAACAAGAGACCCAGTACTTC.

The chain combines TRBV11-3 with TRBJ2-3; 7 bases fit TRBD2. The V gene end was trimmed by 3 bases and the J gene end by 5 bases; junction bases not matched to a gene: 17. This CDR3 has 18 amino acids. Germline CDR1 SGHNT, CDR2 YENEEA. The CDR3 spells CASSFRTSGRERKDTQYF. The DNA for the CDR3 is TGTGCCAGCAGCTTTCGGACCTCGGGGCGGGAGCGGAAAGATACGCAGTATTTT.

The chain couples TRBV5-1 to TRBJ1-2; D uncertain. Deletions cut 0 bases from V and 8 bases from J, with 17 bases between. Per the germline V gene, CDR1 is SGHRS and CDR2 is YFSETQ. This CDR3 is 15 amino acids long. The CDR3 region has the DNA TGCGCCAGCAGCTTGGCGGGGTCTCTCAGCGGGGGCTACACCTTC. Its translation is CASSLAGSLSGGYTF.

The chain recombines TRBV6-5 with TRBJ2-1; a possible D gene is TRBD1 (5 bases). Trimming cost V 6 bases and J 9 bases, with 18 bases left between them. The CDR3 extends over 14 amino acids. Germline CDR1 is MNHEY and CDR2 is SVGAGI. CDR3 region: CASRGDMANSEQFF. The CDR3, as DNA: TGTGCCAGCAGAGGGGATATGGCGAATAGTGAGCAGTTCTTC.